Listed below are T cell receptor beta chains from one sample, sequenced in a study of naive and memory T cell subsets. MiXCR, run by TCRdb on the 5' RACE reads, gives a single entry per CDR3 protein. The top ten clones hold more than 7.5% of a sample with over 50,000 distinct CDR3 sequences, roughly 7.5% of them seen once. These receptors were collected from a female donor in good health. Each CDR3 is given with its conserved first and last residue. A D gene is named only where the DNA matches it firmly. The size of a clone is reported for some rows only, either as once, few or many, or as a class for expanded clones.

CDR3 protein: CASSKAGVEKLFF
CDR3 DNA: TGTGCCAGCAGCAAGGCGGGGGTTGAAAAACTGTTTTTT
CDR3 length: 13
D gene: -
J gene: TRBJ1-4
V gene: TRBV7-8
clone size: many

CDR3 protein: CASSLQGAQETQYF
CDR3 DNA: TGCGCCAGCAGCCTTCAGGGGGCCCAAGAGACCCAGTACTTC
CDR3 length: 14
D gene: TRBD1
J gene: TRBJ2-5
V gene: TRBV5-1
clone size: few

CDR3 protein: CASSVGTVYGYTF
CDR3 DNA: TGTGCCAGCAGCGTGGGCACAGTCTATGGCTACACCTTC
CDR3 length: 13
D gene: -
J gene: TRBJ1-2
V gene: TRBV28
clone size: many

CDR3 protein: CASTLQGGESAFF
CDR3 DNA: TGTGCCAGCACCCTACAAGGCGGGGAATCGGCTTTCTTT
CDR3 length: 13
D gene: -
J gene: TRBJ1-1
V gene: TRBV11-2
clone size: many

CDR3 protein: CASSLGTVITMAGYTF
CDR3 DNA: TGTGCCAGCAGCTTGGGGACCGTTATTACTATGGCGGGCTACACCTTC
CDR3 length: 16
D gene: -
J gene: TRBJ1-2
V gene: TRBV5-5
clone size: few

CDR3 protein: CASSPQRRAAGLDEQFF
CDR3 DNA: TGTGCCAGCTCACCACAAAGAAGGGCAGCTGGTCTTGATGAGCAGTTCTTC
CDR3 length: 17
D gene: -
J gene: TRBJ2-1
V gene: TRBV18
clone size: -

CDR3 protein: CASSLLAGGQDTQYF
CDR3 DNA: TGTGCCAGTAGCTTACTAGCGGGGGGGCAAGATACGCAGTATTTT
CDR3 length: 15
D gene: TRBD2
J gene: TRBJ2-3
V gene: TRBV19
clone size: -

CDR3 protein: CASSPNPGQLNYEQYF
CDR3 DNA: TGTGCCAGCTCACCGAACCCGGGACAGTTAAACTACGAGCAGTACTTC
CDR3 length: 16
D gene: TRBD1
J gene: TRBJ2-7
V gene: TRBV18
clone size: few

CDR3 protein: CASSLMSQYGPNQPQHF
CDR3 DNA: TGTGCCAGCAGCCTGATGTCCCAGTACGGCCCAAATCAGCCCCAGCATTTT
CDR3 length: 17
D gene: -
J gene: TRBJ1-5
V gene: TRBV5-5
clone size: many

CDR3 protein: CASSQGLGWGEQFF
CDR3 DNA: TGTGCCAGCAGCCAAGGTTTAGGGTGGGGTGAGCAGTTCTTC
CDR3 length: 14
D gene: -
J gene: TRBJ2-1
V gene: TRBV5-6
clone size: few

CDR3 protein: CASSLTLHNYGYTF
CDR3 DNA: TGTGCCAGCAGTTTAACACTTCATAACTATGGCTACACCTTC
CDR3 length: 14
D gene: -
J gene: TRBJ1-2
V gene: TRBV12-3/TRBV12-4
clone size: -

CDR3 protein: CASSFWGRLQNIQYF
CDR3 DNA: TGTGCCAGCAGCTTTTGGGGGAGGCTCCAAAACATTCAGTACTTC
CDR3 length: 15
D gene: -
J gene: TRBJ2-4
V gene: TRBV5-4
clone size: -

CDR3 protein: CASSQDGGGYTF
CDR3 DNA: TGTGCCAGCAGCCAAGATGGAGGGGGCTACACCTTC
CDR3 length: 12
D gene: -
J gene: TRBJ1-2
V gene: TRBV3-1
clone size: few

CDR3 protein: CASSLTLRQVYEQYF
CDR3 DNA: TGTGCCAGCAGTTTAACCCTTCGACAGGTCTACGAGCAGTACTTC
CDR3 length: 15
D gene: -
J gene: TRBJ2-7
V gene: TRBV12-3/TRBV12-4
clone size: -

CDR3 protein: CASGDGSLYGYTF
CDR3 DNA: TGTGCCAGTGGGGACGGGAGCCTCTATGGCTACACCTTC
CDR3 length: 13
D gene: -
J gene: TRBJ1-2
V gene: TRBV19
clone size: few

CDR3 protein: CASSKALMSQPQHF
CDR3 DNA: TGTGCCAGCAGCAAGGCTTTAATGTCGCAGCCCCAGCATTTT
CDR3 length: 14
D gene: -
J gene: TRBJ1-5
V gene: TRBV6-2/TRBV6-3
clone size: many

CDR3 protein: CASSSTWTGRGYTF
CDR3 DNA: TGTGCCAGCAGTTCAACGTGGACAGGGCGCGGCTACACCTTC
CDR3 length: 14
D gene: TRBD1
J gene: TRBJ1-2
V gene: TRBV6-5
clone size: -

CDR3 protein: CASSYQGWQPQHF
CDR3 DNA: TGTGCCAGCAGCTACCAGGGGTGGCAGCCCCAGCATTTT
CDR3 length: 13
D gene: -
J gene: TRBJ1-5
V gene: TRBV12-3/TRBV12-4
clone size: many

CDR3 protein: CASSARGVVQETQYF
CDR3 DNA: TGCGCCAGCAGCGCCAGGGGGGTCGTACAAGAGACCCAGTACTTC
CDR3 length: 15
D gene: -
J gene: TRBJ2-5
V gene: TRBV5-1
clone size: -

CDR3 protein: CASSQGGGETEAFF
CDR3 DNA: TGTGCCAGCAGCCAAGGGGGCGGCGAGACTGAAGCTTTCTTT
CDR3 length: 14
D gene: -
J gene: TRBJ1-1
V gene: TRBV3-1
clone size: many

CDR3 protein: CASSLGPGQGSDTQYF
CDR3 DNA: TGTGCCAGCAGCTTGGGGCCTGGACAGGGATCAGATACGCAGTATTTT
CDR3 length: 16
D gene: TRBD1
J gene: TRBJ2-3
V gene: TRBV5-4
clone size: -

CDR3 protein: CASSHGTASYNEQFF
CDR3 DNA: TGTGCCAGCAGTCATGGGACAGCCTCCTACAATGAGCAGTTCTTC
CDR3 length: 15
D gene: TRBD1
J gene: TRBJ2-1
V gene: TRBV27
clone size: few

CDR3 protein: CASSLAGGITGELFF
CDR3 DNA: TGTGCCAGCAGCTTAGCAGGGGGGATCACCGGGGAGCTGTTTTTT
CDR3 length: 15
D gene: -
J gene: TRBJ2-2
V gene: TRBV7-8
clone size: many

CDR3 protein: CSVEGDEETQYF
CDR3 DNA: TGCAGCGTTGAGGGCGATGAAGAGACCCAGTACTTC
CDR3 length: 12
D gene: -
J gene: TRBJ2-5
V gene: TRBV29-1
clone size: -

CDR3 protein: CASSPGTSGGQGEQFF
CDR3 DNA: TGTGCCAGCAGCCCCGGGACTAGCGGGGGGCAGGGTGAGCAGTTCTTC
CDR3 length: 16
D gene: TRBD2
J gene: TRBJ2-1
V gene: TRBV7-2
clone size: -

CDR3 protein: CASSPSPGSGANVLTF
CDR3 DNA: TGTGCCAGTAGTCCCTCCCCGGGATCTGGGGCCAACGTCCTGACTTTC
CDR3 length: 16
D gene: -
J gene: TRBJ2-6
V gene: TRBV19
clone size: -

CDR3 protein: CAISDGTGYEQYF
CDR3 DNA: TGTGCCATCAGTGACGGGACAGGATACGAGCAGTACTTC
CDR3 length: 13
D gene: TRBD1
J gene: TRBJ2-7
V gene: TRBV10-3
clone size: many

CDR3 protein: CASSVELARTDTQYF
CDR3 DNA: TGTGCCAGCAGCGTAGAACTAGCGAGAACAGATACGCAGTATTTT
CDR3 length: 15
D gene: TRBD2
J gene: TRBJ2-3
V gene: TRBV9
clone size: -

CDR3 protein: CASSQDLGTSNNEQFF
CDR3 DNA: TGTGCCAGCAGCCAAGATTTGGGGACTAGCAACAATGAGCAGTTCTTC
CDR3 length: 16
D gene: TRBD2
J gene: TRBJ2-1
V gene: TRBV4-2
clone size: -

CDR3 protein: CATSEGLENQPQHF
CDR3 DNA: TGTGCCACCAGCGAAGGTTTGGAGAATCAGCCCCAGCATTTT
CDR3 length: 14
D gene: -
J gene: TRBJ1-5
V gene: TRBV15
clone size: -

CDR3 protein: CASSFSMNTGELFF
CDR3 DNA: TGTGCCAGCAGCTTCTCGATGAACACCGGGGAGCTGTTTTTT
CDR3 length: 14
D gene: -
J gene: TRBJ2-2
V gene: TRBV11-1
clone size: few

CDR3 protein: CASSIKMGRVGAFF
CDR3 DNA: TGTGCCAGCAGTATCAAAATGGGACGGGTTGGAGCTTTCTTT
CDR3 length: 14
D gene: -
J gene: TRBJ1-1
V gene: TRBV12-3/TRBV12-4
clone size: -

CDR3 protein: CASTPDRTPQETQYF
CDR3 DNA: TGTGCCAGTACCCCGGACAGGACGCCCCAAGAGACCCAGTACTTC
CDR3 length: 15
D gene: TRBD1
J gene: TRBJ2-5
V gene: TRBV19
clone size: -

CDR3 protein: CASTPPGRLAQETQYF
CDR3 DNA: TGTGCCAGCACCCCCCCGGGCAGATTAGCCCAAGAGACCCAGTACTTC
CDR3 length: 16
D gene: -
J gene: TRBJ2-5
V gene: TRBV6-2/TRBV6-3
clone size: -

CDR3 protein: CASSLSAGSETQYF
CDR3 DNA: TGCGCCAGCAGCTTGTCGGCAGGGTCGGAGACCCAGTACTTC
CDR3 length: 14
D gene: -
J gene: TRBJ2-5
V gene: TRBV5-1
clone size: -

CDR3 protein: CASRRTSPPDTQYF
CDR3 DNA: TGTGCCAGCAGGAGGACTAGCCCCCCAGATACGCAGTATTTT
CDR3 length: 14
D gene: TRBD2
J gene: TRBJ2-3
V gene: TRBV25-1
clone size: few

CDR3 protein: CASRVAGGTEAFF
CDR3 DNA: TGTGCCAGCAGAGTGGCTGGGGGCACTGAAGCTTTCTTT
CDR3 length: 13
D gene: -
J gene: TRBJ1-1
V gene: TRBV12-3/TRBV12-4
clone size: many

CDR3 protein: CASSTGLAGGLEYF
CDR3 DNA: TGTGCCAGCAGCACTGGACTAGCGGGGGGGCTTGAGTACTTC
CDR3 length: 14
D gene: TRBD2
J gene: TRBJ2-7
V gene: TRBV7-2
clone size: few

CDR3 protein: CATLPGESGYTF
CDR3 DNA: TGTGCCACCCTACCCGGGGAAAGTGGCTACACCTTC
CDR3 length: 12
D gene: -
J gene: TRBJ1-2
V gene: TRBV28
clone size: many

CDR3 protein: CASSYYEKLFF
CDR3 DNA: TGTGCCAGCAGTTACTATGAAAAACTGTTTTTT
CDR3 length: 11
D gene: -
J gene: TRBJ1-4
V gene: TRBV6-6
clone size: many

CDR3 protein: CASSPPKKGPPLSGNSPLHF
CDR3 DNA: TGTGCCAGCAGCCCGCCCAAGAAGGGTCCCCCCCTATCCGGGAATTCACCCCTCCACTTT
CDR3 length: 20
D gene: -
J gene: TRBJ1-6
V gene: TRBV12-1
clone size: -

CDR3 protein: CASSPVGVGSEAFF
CDR3 DNA: TGTGCCAGCAGCCCCGTAGGGGTTGGGTCTGAAGCTTTCTTT
CDR3 length: 14
D gene: -
J gene: TRBJ1-1
V gene: TRBV4-2
clone size: -

CDR3 protein: CASSPTGGEETQYF
CDR3 DNA: TGTGCCAGCAGCCCAACAGGGGGCGAAGAGACCCAGTACTTC
CDR3 length: 14
D gene: TRBD1
J gene: TRBJ2-5
V gene: TRBV7-3
clone size: few

CDR3 protein: CASSQGQGSSGANVLTF
CDR3 DNA: TGCGCCAGCAGCCAAGGTCAGGGATCCTCTGGGGCCAACGTCCTGACTTTC
CDR3 length: 17
D gene: -
J gene: TRBJ2-6
V gene: TRBV4-1
clone size: -

CDR3 protein: CSAARPGTGKGTEAFF
CDR3 DNA: TGCAGTGCTGCTCGTCCCGGGACAGGGAAGGGCACTGAAGCTTTCTTT
CDR3 length: 16
D gene: TRBD1
J gene: TRBJ1-1
V gene: TRBV20-1
clone size: many

CDR3 protein: CASSQEGTGNGFTEAFF
CDR3 DNA: TGTGCCAGCAGCCAAGAAGGGACAGGGAACGGTTTCACTGAAGCTTTCTTT
CDR3 length: 17
D gene: TRBD1
J gene: TRBJ1-1
V gene: TRBV4-2
clone size: few

CDR3 protein: CASRKVSESEAFF
CDR3 DNA: TGTGCCAGCAGAAAAGTATCTGAATCTGAAGCTTTCTTT
CDR3 length: 13
D gene: -
J gene: TRBJ1-1
V gene: TRBV7-9
clone size: -

CDR3 protein: CASSSFEGTGNQPQHF
CDR3 DNA: TGTGCCAGCAGCTCTTTCGAGGGCACAGGCAATCAGCCCCAGCATTTT
CDR3 length: 16
D gene: -
J gene: TRBJ1-5
V gene: TRBV7-2
clone size: -

CDR3 protein: CSVGETQYF
CDR3 DNA: TGCAGCGTTGGGGAGACCCAGTACTTC
CDR3 length: 9
D gene: -
J gene: TRBJ2-5
V gene: TRBV29-1
clone size: many

CDR3 protein: CASSLGQGPQETQYF
CDR3 DNA: TGTGCCAGCAGTTTAGGCCAGGGCCCCCAAGAGACCCAGTACTTC
CDR3 length: 15
D gene: -
J gene: TRBJ2-5
V gene: TRBV28
clone size: -

CDR3 protein: CASSLTGEEAFF
CDR3 DNA: TGTGCCAGCAGCTTAACAGGGGAAGAAGCTTTCTTT
CDR3 length: 12
D gene: TRBD1
J gene: TRBJ1-1
V gene: TRBV7-9
clone size: -

CDR3 protein: CSARLSGLAGDTDTQYF
CDR3 DNA: TGCAGTGCTAGACTTTCGGGACTAGCGGGGGACACAGATACGCAGTATTTT
CDR3 length: 17
D gene: TRBD2
J gene: TRBJ2-3
V gene: TRBV20-1
clone size: -

CDR3 protein: CASSYTSGADTQYF
CDR3 DNA: TGTGCCAGCAGTTATACTAGCGGAGCAGATACGCAGTATTTT
CDR3 length: 14
D gene: TRBD2
J gene: TRBJ2-3
V gene: TRBV6-6
clone size: many

CDR3 protein: CASSVGRTSVVEQFF
CDR3 DNA: TGTGCCAGCAGCGTAGGAAGGACTAGCGTAGTTGAGCAGTTCTTC
CDR3 length: 15
D gene: TRBD2
J gene: TRBJ2-1
V gene: TRBV9
clone size: -

CDR3 protein: CASSRQGTNEKLFF
CDR3 DNA: TGTGCCAGCAGTCGACAGGGAACTAATGAAAAACTGTTTTTT
CDR3 length: 14
D gene: TRBD1
J gene: TRBJ1-4
V gene: TRBV3-1
clone size: many

CDR3 protein: CASGQGSTDTQYF
CDR3 DNA: TGCGCCAGCGGACAGGGAAGCACAGATACGCAGTATTTT
CDR3 length: 13
D gene: TRBD1
J gene: TRBJ2-3
V gene: TRBV5-1
clone size: -

CDR3 protein: CASSWNTQETQYF
CDR3 DNA: TGTGCCAGCAGTTGGAACACACAAGAGACCCAGTACTTC
CDR3 length: 13
D gene: -
J gene: TRBJ2-5
V gene: TRBV12-3/TRBV12-4
clone size: few

CDR3 protein: CASSSGGWVYEQYF
CDR3 DNA: TGTGCCAGCAGTTCAGGGGGATGGGTGTACGAGCAGTACTTC
CDR3 length: 14
D gene: TRBD1
J gene: TRBJ2-7
V gene: TRBV12-3/TRBV12-4
clone size: -